This T cell receptor beta chain stems from a study of OX40 agonist ivuxolimab in advanced cancers. About the full investigation: Ivuxolimab, which targeted the costimulatory receptor OX40 (CD134), was an agonistic, fully human IgG2 monoclonal antibody. In the dose-escalation cohort, 82.7% of patients were male, and the mean age was around 60 years, with a range of about 23 to 85. Of the 50 or so patients in dose escalation, some 20 had hepatocellular carcinoma, some 15 had melanoma, 9 had renal cell carcinoma and 9 had head and neck cancer. Patients were allowed to have had prior anti-PD-1, anti-PD-L1 or anti-CTLA-4 therapy, and around 43% of the dose-escalation patients had been treated with checkpoint inhibitors. Peripheral TCRbeta sequencing aimed to test whether ivuxolimab altered TCR sequence diversity and caused clonal T-cell expansion. Partial responses occurred in three dose-escalation patients, of whom one had hepatocellular carcinoma and two had cutaneous melanoma. Intravenous ivuxolimab was administered to patients every 2 weeks at six dose levels: 0.01, 0.1, 0.3, 1.5, 3 and 10 mg/kg. The paper covers the monotherapy dose-escalation part of the phase I ivuxolimab trial, which included N of about 50 patients. What the authors observed across the whole study: Which antigens the clonally expanded peripheral T cells were specific for was not determined. In the 0.1-3.0 mg/kg groups, partial responders had among the lowest normalized peripheral clonal expansion, particularly in CD8+ T cells. Low levels of normalized T-cell clonal expansion were also seen in some nonresponding patients. After ivuxolimab, more expanded clones were found on average in CD8+ T cells than in CD4+ T cells. At doses of 0.1 to 3.0 mg/kg, clonal expansion of both CD4+ and CD8+ T cells in blood was seen between baseline and week 6.

The CDR3 spans 15 residues, from the cysteine through the phenylalanine. Only the CDR3 portion is preserved as DNA: 45 bases, with reading frame beginning at the first base. Via the germline V gene, CDR1 is SGDLS and CDR2 YYNGEE. V is cut by 0 bases and J by 0 bases, and the space between the germline ends is 7 bases. Patients with a history of autoimmune disease or receiving systemic immunosuppression were excluded from the trial. Peripheral blood for TCR sequencing was collected from all dose cohorts at baseline, on cycle 4 day 1, and on cycle 7 day 1. The samples were taken from a phase I, first-in-human, multicenter, open-label dose-escalation trial of ivuxolimab. Adults with locally advanced or metastatic melanoma, renal cell, hepatocellular, or head and neck squamous cell carcinoma were enrolled in the trial. Before TCR sequencing, CD4+ T cells and CD8+ T cells were sorted from peripheral blood as separate populations.

To note about this clone: No antigen is known for it. Qualities for individual bases were not recorded, and no much larger clone is one base off.

Genomic DNA was isolated from the sorted cells so that the TCRbeta CDR3 region could be sequenced. The immunoSEQ Assay was used for sequencing of TCRbeta CDR3 regions. TCRdb mirrors the immuneACCESS table, restricted to in-frame sequences. Some clones are absent from its copies; in checked studies, under half trace to an unresolved V gene, and the reason for the others is unknown. Counted in this sample were roughly 59,000 clones; nearly 95% of them appeared once. Jointly, the top ten make up 13% of the sample. The sequencing here drew on CD4+ or CD8+ T cells sorted from blood, taken in a trial of the OX40 agonist ivuxolimab. Recombination joined TRBV9 with TRBJ1-5; a confident D gene designation cannot be given. The TCR originated in an adult with an advanced solid tumor such as melanoma, head and neck, liver or kidney cancer. The CDR3 region reads CASSVGGYSNQPQHF. The nucleotides are TGTGCCAGCAGCGTAGGCGGCTATAGCAATCAGCCCCAGCATTTT. Reference TRBV9 and TRBJ1-5 proteins supply the regions before and after the CDR3; the full variable domain is: DSGVTQTPKHLITATGQRVTLRCSPRSGDLSVYWYQQSLDQGLQFLIQYYNGEERAKGNILERFSAQQFPDLHSELNLSSLELGDSALYFCASSVGGYSNQPQHFGDGTRLSIL.